These 32 T cell receptor beta chains share one sample of origin, sequenced in a study of blood T cell repertoires in COVID-19. Some clones are missing from TCRdb's copy, which holds only in-frame ones; the method was immunoSEQ multiplex PCR. The sample carries 200,000 to 250,000 clones, 80% to 95% recorded once. Sequenced sample: peripheral blood. These receptors were obtained from a man in his sixties with COVID-19, enrolled during active disease.

The J gene is TRBJ1-1, the V gene TRBV18; maybe TRBD1 (6 bases). There are 14 residues in the CDR3. Germline V gene sequence: CDR1 KGHSH, CDR2 LQKENI. The ends were cut back, 1 base at V and 3 bases at J, with 9 bases in the middle. CDR3 in DNA: TGTGCCAGCTCACCACAGGGGGTTCACACTGAAGCTTTCTTT. This translates into CASSPQGVHTEAFF.

The chain combines TRBV5-1 with TRBJ1-2, with 8 bases lining up with TRBD1. The CDR3 has 15 residues. The germline gives CDR1 SGHRS, CDR2 YFSETQ. The V segment lost 3 bases and the J segment 5 bases; nucleotides outside the gene matches: 9. The CDR3 here is CASSSGQASLYGYTF. The CDR3 DNA reads TGCGCCAGCAGCTCGGGACAGGCGTCACTATATGGCTACACCTTC.

CDR3 in DNA: TGCGCCAGCCATCCGGGGTCTAACATGGTCGCAGATACGCAGTATTTT. This codes for CASHPGSNMVADTQYF. The chain is built from TRBV5-1 and TRBJ2-3, with D possibly TRBD2 on 5 matching bases. Germline CDR1 is SGHRS and CDR2 is YFSETQ. Trimming removed 7 bases from V and 4 bases from J, with 22 bases in between. The CDR3 loop spans 16 amino acids.

The DNA of the CDR3 is TGTGCCAGCAGTTTGATGACAGGGACTGGAAACACCATATATTTT. This translates into CASSLMTGTGNTIYF. The genes are TRBV28 and TRBJ1-3; 7 bases fit TRBD1. V lost 3 bases, J lost 2 bases, and 4 bases stayed unmatched. Germline V gene sequence: CDR1 MDHEN, CDR2 SYDVKM. There are 15 residues in the CDR3.

This chain links TRBV15 with TRBJ2-7, with 8 positions matching TRBD1. This CDR3 region has 15 residues. The V gene's germline CDR1 is LNHNV and CDR2 YYDKDF (reference sequence). With 3 bases clipped from V and 1 base from J, the junction kept 5 bases outside the gene matches. CDR3 region: CATSRGRTGSYEQYF. The CDR3 DNA reads TGTGCCACCAGCAGGGGACGGACAGGGTCCTACGAGCAGTACTTC.

The chain combines TRBV2 with TRBJ1-2, with D unclear. V was shortened by 2 bases and J by 4 bases, with 5 bases between the two germline ends. In germline, CDR1 is SNHLY, CDR2 FYNNEI. The CDR3 covers 12 residues. CDR3: CASSESPYGYTF. CDR3 nucleotides: TGTGCCAGCAGTGAAAGCCCCTATGGCTACACCTTC.

The chain recombines TRBV3-1 (or the pseudogene TRBV3-2) with TRBJ1-4; 8 bases are a match to TRBD1. The CDR3 has 16 residues. CDR1 is LGHDT, CDR2 YNNKEL, per germline (reference sequence). Germline trimming cut 4 bases from V and 4 bases from J; bases unmatched to any gene: 8. CDR3 sequence (DNA): TGTGCCAGCAGCCCCGACTCCGACAGGGGTAATGAAAAACTGTTTTTT. Translated, it gives CASSPDSDRGNEKLFF.

The table lists this clone with a count of one. This sequence joins TRBV11-2 and TRBJ2-1; TRBD2 matches at 8 bases. Germline V gene sequence: CDR1 SGHAT, CDR2 FQNNGV. This CDR3 is built from 16 residues. With V trimmed by 4 bases and J by 8 bases, 13 bases remained unmatched. CDR3 amino acids: CASSSYSGMGIDEQFF. Written as DNA, the CDR3 is TGTGCCAGCAGCTCTTATAGCGGGATGGGCATTGATGAGCAGTTCTTC.

The chain is built from TRBV4-1 and TRBJ1-5, with a possible D match to TRBD1 (5 bases). The CDR3 covers 14 residues. From germline, CDR1 is MGHRA and CDR2 YSYEKL. The V and J ends lost 5 bases and 6 bases respectively, with 14 bases between them. CDR3 residues: CASSFQGGPQPQHF. As DNA, the CDR3 is TGCGCCAGCAGCTTCCAGGGAGGCCCTCAGCCCCAGCATTTT.

The chain is built from TRBV6-6 and TRBJ2-3; TRBD2 is a possible D gene (5 bases). Trimming left V 7 bases short and J 5 bases short, with 10 bases between. CDR1 and CDR2 (germline): MNHNY, SVGAGI (reference sequence). CDR3 length equals 12 residues. The CDR3 region is CASTRDGDTQYF. Here the CDR3 DNA reads TGTGCCAGCACCCGGGATGGAGATACGCAGTATTTT.

V gene TRBV10-2 combines with J gene TRBJ2-1; 9 positions match TRBD2. Germline V gene lookup returns CDR1 WSHSY and CDR2 SAAADI. The CDR3 consists of 16 residues. J lost 4 bases, V lost 4 bases, and 8 bases had no gene match. This CDR3 reads CASSASLAGPYNEQFF. DNA for the CDR3: TGCGCCAGCAGTGCCTCTCTAGCGGGACCTTACAATGAGCAGTTCTTC.

CDR3 DNA: TGTGCCAGCATTTCGGGACAGGGAAACAATCAGCCCCAGCATTTT. Its translation: CASISGQGNNQPQHF. J is TRBJ1-5 and V is TRBV28; 9 bases fit TRBD1. Germline CDR1 MDHEN, CDR2 SYDVKM. The CDR3 runs to 15 residues. V was clipped by 7 bases and J by 3 bases; unmatched bases: 7.

This rearrangement joins TRBV5-1 to TRBJ2-7; D is ambiguous. Germline V CDR1 and CDR2: SGHRS, YFSETQ. This CDR3 comprises 15 residues. The V gene lost 4 bases and the J gene lost 2 bases, with 16 bases spanning the gap. DNA for the CDR3: TGCGCCAGCAGCCCTGATGGGCAGTCCCCCTACGAGCAGTACTTC. Its protein is CASSPDGQSPYEQYF. The whole variable domain, remainder taken from reference TRBV5-1 and TRBJ2-7, is KAGVTQTPRYLIKTRGQQVTLSCSPISGHRSVSWYQQTPGQGLQFLFEYFSETQRNKGNFPGRFSGRQFSNSRSEMNVSTLELGDSALYLCASSPDGQSPYEQYFGPGTRLTVT.

This chain joins TRBV30 and TRBJ2-4, with 7 bases fitting TRBD1. V trimming: 2 bases; J trimming: 0 bases; junction bases outside the gene matches: 10. The CDR3 consists of 17 residues. Germline CDR1 reads GTSNPN; CDR2 reads SVGIG (reference sequence). The CDR3 bases are TGTGCCTGGAGTAGAGAAGGACAGGCACTAGCCAAAAACATTCAGTACTTC. Translating it yields CAWSREGQALAKNIQYF.

This chain connects TRBV7-9 to TRBJ2-6; 8 bases agree with TRBD1. This CDR3 is 18 amino acids long. CDR1 and CDR2 (germline): SEHNR, FQNEAQ (reference sequence). The V gene end was trimmed by 5 bases and the J gene end by 0 bases; junction bases not matched to a gene: 9. The chain's CDR3 is CASSERTGISSGANVLTF. The DNA of the CDR3 is TGTGCCAGCAGCGAACGGACAGGGATCAGCTCTGGGGCCAACGTCCTGACTTTC. Combining the CDR3 with reference TRBV7-9 and TRBJ2-6 gives the whole variable domain DTGVSQNPRHKITKRGQNVTFRCDPISEHNRLYWYRQTLGQGPEFLTYFQNEAQLEKSRLLSDRFSAERPKGSFSTLEIQRTEQGDSAMYLCASSERTGISSGANVLTFGAGSRLTVL.

CDR3 protein: CASSRTGVDEQYF. CDR3 in DNA: TGTGCCAGCAGCAGGACAGGGGTGGACGAGCAGTACTTC. V gene TRBV7-9 combines with J gene TRBJ2-7; TRBD1 aligns across 9 bases. CDR1 SEHNR and CDR2 FQNEAQ come from the germline V gene (reference sequence). V shed 5 bases, J shed 5 bases, and the junction held 4 bases outside the gene matches. This CDR3 spans 13 amino acids.

The chain uses TRBV6-4 and TRBJ1-2; possibly TRBD1 for D (5 bases). Looked up from germline, CDR1 is MRHNA and CDR2 is SNTAGT. This CDR3 spans 14 amino acids. Trimming pared 5 bases from V and 4 bases from J, leaving 14 bases between. CDR3 in amino acids: CASSPEEGIYGYTF. CDR3 sequence (DNA): TGTGCCAGCAGTCCCGAGGAGGGGATCTATGGCTACACCTTC.

The chain has TRBV18 and TRBJ1-5; TRBD1 is a possible D gene (5 bases). Germline lookup yields CDR1 KGHSH and CDR2 LQKENI. The CDR3 covers 13 residues. Trimming stripped 6 bases from V and 11 bases from J, with 17 bases between. CDR3 DNA sequence: TGTGCCAGCTCCCAAGGATTCGGAGGGGCCCAGCATTTT. This sequence encodes CASSQGFGGAQHF.

This chain connects TRBV5-5 to TRBJ1-3; 7 bases are a match to TRBD1. This CDR3 region has 15 residues. Germline V gives CDR1 SGHKS, CDR2 YYEKEE (reference sequence). V was clipped by 2 bases and J by 0 bases; unmatched bases: 2. The CDR3 reads CASSFRQGSGNTIYF. The DNA for the CDR3 is TGTGCCAGCAGCTTTAGACAGGGCTCTGGAAACACCATATATTTT. The entire variable domain, with the rest obtained from reference TRBV5-5 and TRBJ1-3, is as follows: DAGVTQSPTHLIKTRGQQVTLRCSPISGHKSVSWYQQVLGQGPQFIFQYYEKEERGRGNFPDRFSARQFPNYSSELNVNALLLGDSALYLCASSFRQGSGNTIYFGEGSWLTVV.

The chain joins TRBV24-1 to TRBJ2-3; D may be TRBD1 (6 bases). There are 16 residues in the CDR3. V was trimmed by 4 bases and J by 6 bases, leaving 19 bases between them. Germline lookup yields CDR1 KGHDR and CDR2 SFDVKD. The CDR3 bases are TGTGCCACCAGTGACCTGGGACAAACTGGTAGGGATACGCAGTATTTT. It specifies CATSDLGQTGRDTQYF.

The chain combines TRBV5-4 with TRBJ2-7, with 8 bases fitting TRBD1. This CDR3 has 14 amino acids. CDR1 is SGHNT and CDR2 is YYREEE in the germline V gene (reference sequence). The junction had 3 bases not matched to a gene; V was cut back by 0 bases and J by 4 bases. CDR3 loop: CASSLDQGAYEQYF. The CDR3 DNA reads as TGTGCCAGCAGCTTGGACCAGGGGGCGTACGAGCAGTACTTC.

The J gene is TRBJ2-7, the V gene TRBV11-2; 10 nucleotides match TRBD2. The ends lost 1 base at V and 6 bases at J; junction bases unmatched: 6. The germline gives CDR1 SGHAT, CDR2 FQNNGV. The CDR3 sequence is 15 residues long. The CDR3 DNA follows: TGTGCCAGCAGCTTAGGGGCTAGCGGGGGTGTCGAGCAGTACTTC. Protein sequence: CASSLGASGGVEQYF.

The chain employs TRBV9 and TRBJ2-1; 7 bases are shared with TRBD1. The germline V gene encodes CDR1 SGDLS and CDR2 YYNGEE. The CDR3 spans 15 residues. J lost 2 bases, V lost 0 bases, and 2 bases had no gene match. The CDR3 coding sequence is TGTGCCAGCAGCGTAGATCAGGGGGCCTACAATGAGCAGTTCTTC. Encoded protein: CASSVDQGAYNEQFF. The full variable domain, completed using reference TRBV9 and TRBJ2-1, is DSGVTQTPKHLITATGQRVTLRCSPRSGDLSVYWYQQSLDQGLQFLIQYYNGEERAKGNILERFSAQQFPDLHSELNLSSLELGDSALYFCASSVDQGAYNEQFFGPGTRLTVL.

The J gene is TRBJ2-1, the V gene TRBV5-1, with D maybe TRBD2 (6 bases). Trimming removed 2 bases at V and 3 bases at J, with 21 bases between. In germline, CDR1 is SGHRS, CDR2 YFSETQ. The CDR3 is 18 residues long. The DNA of the CDR3 is TGCGCCAGCAGCTTCGGGTTTGTAGCGGAGGCGGTCTACAATGAGCAGTTCTTC. Translation gives CASSFGFVAEAVYNEQFF.

The chain links TRBV4-2 to TRBJ1-6, with D tentatively TRBD1 (5 bases). The V gene's germline CDR1 is LGHNA and CDR2 YNFKEQ. CDR3 length equals 18 residues. With 1 base removed from V and 6 bases from J, the gap between germline ends came to 19 bases. The CDR3 nucleotides read TGTGCCAGCAGCCAAGGTATTGCTGGCAGGGCCTCTAATTCACCCCTCCACTTT. Translated: CASSQGIAGRASNSPLHF.

The chain uses TRBV6-1 and TRBJ2-7; 11 bases map to TRBD2. In germline, CDR1 is MNHNS, CDR2 SASEGT. The ends lost 2 bases at V and 6 bases at J; junction bases unmatched: 0. This CDR3 region has 13 residues. This CDR3 reads CASSELAGGEQYF. The CDR3 bases are TGTGCCAGCAGTGAACTAGCGGGAGGCGAGCAGTACTTC.

J is TRBJ1-2 and V is TRBV2; D gene ambiguous. The CDR3 spans 12 residues. Deletions cut 6 bases from V and 1 base from J, with 6 bases between. Germline-derived CDR1 and CDR2 are SNHLY and FYNNEI. The CDR3 DNA reads as TGTGCCAGCAGCTCCTATAACTATGGCTACACCTTC. Translated: CASSSYNYGYTF.

The V call is TRBV30, the J call TRBJ2-7, with D tentatively TRBD1 (6 bases). V lost 0 bases to trimming and J lost 7 bases, with 13 bases between them. Germline loops: CDR1 GTSNPN, CDR2 SVGIG (reference sequence). CDR3 length: 13 amino acids. CDR3 amino acids: CAWSVGQGREQYF. CDR3 DNA sequence: TGTGCCTGGAGTGTTGGGCAGGGGCGGGAGCAGTACTTC.

This clone occurred a few times. This sequence joins TRBV28 and TRBJ2-6; D call uncertain. The CDR3 consists of 19 residues. The germline gives CDR1 MDHEN, CDR2 SYDVKM. The V end lost 7 bases, the J end lost 0 bases, and 22 bases lay between the germline ends. In nucleotides, the CDR3 is TGTGCCAGCATCCTGAATAGTCCCGCTCCCTCCTCTGGGGCCAACGTCCTGACTTTC. Translating gives CASILNSPAPSSGANVLTF.

This clone was picked up a small number of times. The CDR3 loop is CAWNTGEGRGYTF. In DNA, the CDR3 is TGTGCCTGGAATACAGGGGAAGGTCGCGGCTACACCTTC. The chain couples TRBV30 to TRBJ1-2; 7 bases line up with TRBD1. Trimming removed 4 bases from V and 8 bases from J; junction bases left unmatched: 10. This CDR3 is built from 13 residues. Germline-derived CDR1 and CDR2 are GTSNPN and SVGIG (reference sequence).

The genes are TRBV4-2 and TRBJ2-1; a possible D gene is TRBD1 (5 bases). In germline, CDR1 is LGHNA, CDR2 YNFKEQ. Trimming left V 0 bases short and J 10 bases short, with 16 bases between. The CDR3 sequence is 15 residues long. The CDR3 is CASSQDQGLGREQFF. The DNA of the CDR3 is TGTGCCAGCAGCCAAGATCAGGGCCTTGGAAGGGAGCAGTTCTTC.

The J gene is TRBJ2-1, the V gene TRBV19, with 11 bases matching TRBD1. The germline gives CDR1 LNHDA, CDR2 SQIVND (reference sequence). CDR3 size: 15 residues. J gave up 1 base and V 5 bases, and 1 base lay outside the gene matches. CDR3 in DNA: TGTGCCAGTAGTGGGACAGGGGGGTCCTACAATGAGCAGTTCTTC. Translated: CASSGTGGSYNEQFF.